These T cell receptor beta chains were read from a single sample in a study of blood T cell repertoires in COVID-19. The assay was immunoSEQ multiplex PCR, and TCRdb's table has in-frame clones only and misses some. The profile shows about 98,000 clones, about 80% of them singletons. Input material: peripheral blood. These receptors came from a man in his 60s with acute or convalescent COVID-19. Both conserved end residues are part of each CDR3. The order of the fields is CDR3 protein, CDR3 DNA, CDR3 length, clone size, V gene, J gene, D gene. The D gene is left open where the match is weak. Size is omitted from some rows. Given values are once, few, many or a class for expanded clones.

CASTPRTSGGAGEQYF,TGTGCCAGTACCCCAAGGACTAGCGGGGGGGCAGGAGAGCAGTACTTC,16,few,TRBV19,TRBJ2-7,TRBD2
CASSSRYGYTF,TGTGCCAGCAGTTCCAGATATGGCTACACCTTC,11,.,TRBV6-2/TRBV6-3,TRBJ1-2,.
CASSLGLAGGRNEQFF,TGCGCCAGCAGCCTGGGACTAGCGGGGGGAAGGAATGAGCAGTTCTTC,16,.,TRBV5-1,TRBJ2-1,TRBD2
CASSFGAGDYEQYF,TGTGCCAGCAGTTTTGGGGCGGGGGACTACGAGCAGTACTTC,14,.,TRBV2,TRBJ2-7,TRBD2
CASSLDGSGANVLTF,TGTGCCAGCAGCTTGGACGGCTCTGGGGCCAACGTCCTGACTTTC,15,few,TRBV5-8,TRBJ2-6,.
CASSHSGDTGELFF,TGCGCCAGCAGCCATTCGGGGGACACCGGGGAGCTGTTTTTT,14,many,TRBV4-3,TRBJ2-2,.
CASSPQTGRDTEAFF,TGCGCCAGCAGCCCCCAGACCGGCAGGGACACTGAAGCTTTCTTT,15,.,TRBV4-3,TRBJ1-1,.
CASSFGGQDRNEQYF,TGCGCCAGCAGCTTTGGGGGCCAGGATCGAAACGAGCAGTACTTC,15,.,TRBV5-1,TRBJ2-7,.
CASSYPTGGSYNEQFF,TGTGCCAGCAGTTACCCCACGGGGGGATCCTACAATGAGCAGTTCTTC,16,.,TRBV6-5,TRBJ2-1,TRBD2
CASSLRGGMLFF,TGTGCCAGCAGCTTGAGAGGAGGGATGCTGTTTTTT,12,.,TRBV5-4,TRBJ1-4,.
CASSDRGSRNEKLFF,TGTGCCAGCAGTGACAGGGGTTCAAGGAATGAAAAACTGTTTTTT,15,.,TRBV21-1,TRBJ1-4,.